Shown below are 16 T cell receptor beta chains from a single sample sequenced in a study of post-analysis software for immune sequencing data. Unique-molecular-identifier-tagged TCR beta cDNA libraries were used. TCRdb re-called the PCR reads with MiXCR, one entry per CDR3 protein. This table holds about 770,000 distinct CDR3 sequences, around 46% found once. Overall study findings and caveats: Elevated frequency relative to controls characterized four or five TRBV segments in patients, TRBV5-6, TRBV5-1 and TRBV20-1 among them.

Antigen specificity for these receptors is unknown. Material for sequencing was blood. These receptors all come from a girl aged 5-17 years with multiple sclerosis.

On this clonotype: This clone may be a read error of a much larger clone one base away. This sequence joins TRBV7-9 and TRBJ2-5; no definite D call. With 11 bases removed from V and 11 bases from J, the gap between germline ends came to 24 bases. Germline V lookup: CDR1 SEHNR, CDR2 FQNEAQ (reference sequence). There are 13 residues in the CDR3. The CDR3 is CAGTGDKNNEQYF. The CDR3 DNA reads TGTGCCGGCACGGGTGACAAAAACAATGAGCAGTACTTC.

The CDR3 region has the DNA TGTGCCAGCAGCTCAAAGCGGAGTAGCTCCTACAATGAGCAGTTCTTC. This sequence encodes CASSSKRSSSYNEQFF. The chain has TRBV9 and TRBJ2-1; possible D gene TRBD2, 5 bases. Trimming took off 4 bases at V and 0 bases at J, with 14 bases between the two ends. This CDR3 contains 16 residues. Germline V lookup: CDR1 SGDLS, CDR2 YYNGEE.

The chain combines TRBV3-1 with TRBJ2-1, with 7 positions matching TRBD1. V lost 6 bases to trimming and J lost 0 bases; unmatched junction nucleotides: 5. CDR3 size: 15 residues. Looked up from germline, CDR1 is LGHDT and CDR2 is YNNKEL (reference sequence). CDR3 loop: CASSKGDSSYNEQFF. For the CDR3, the DNA is TGTGCCAGCAGTAAAGGGGACAGCTCCTACAATGAGCAGTTCTTC.

The rearrangement joins TRBV4-3 to TRBJ2-1; no clear D. Per the germline V gene, CDR1 is LGHNA and CDR2 is YSLEER. The CDR3 is 13 amino acids. Deletions cut 1 base from V and 6 bases from J, with 7 bases between. CDR3 nucleotide sequence: TGCGCCAGCAGCCAAGGCCTTAGCAATGAGCAGTTCTTC. Protein sequence: CASSQGLSNEQFF.

The rearrangement uses TRBV18 and TRBJ1-2, with 7 bases identical to TRBD1. V trimming: 0 bases; J trimming: 6 bases; junction bases outside the gene matches: 4. The CDR3 loop spans 14 amino acids. The germline V gene has CDR1 KGHSH and CDR2 LQKENI. CDR3 DNA sequence: TGTGCCAGCTCACCACCGGGGACAGAGGATGGCTACACCTTC. As protein: CASSPPGTEDGYTF.

V gene TRBV12-3 or TRBV12-4 combines with J gene TRBJ2-5; perhaps TRBD2 as D (6 bases). This CDR3 is 14 amino acids long. V gave up 2 bases and J gave up 5 bases, with 12 bases separating them. CDR3 region: CASSLMAGGETQYF. CDR3 in DNA: TGTGCCAGCAGTTTAATGGCAGGAGGGGAGACCCAGTACTTC.

The sample holds a few counts of this clonotype. The V and J genes are TRBV24-1 and TRBJ2-4, with 9 bases lining up with TRBD2. The CDR3 has 17 residues. CDR1 is KGHDR and CDR2 is SFDVKD in the germline V gene. Trimming cost V 3 bases and J 2 bases; bases outside gene matches: 7. The CDR3 region has the DNA TGTGCCACCAGTGATCCCCGGGCGGGAGGGCCCAAAAACATTCAGTACTTC. Its translation: CATSDPRAGGPKNIQYF.

This clonotype was seen a handful of times. This chain connects TRBV4-2 to TRBJ2-3, with D tentatively TRBD2 (5 bases). Germline V gives CDR1 LGHNA, CDR2 YNFKEQ. Trimming cost V 1 base and J 6 bases, with 14 bases left between them. The CDR3 has 15 residues. The CDR3 sequence: CASSQVRTRADTQYF. The CDR3 DNA follows: TGTGCCAGCAGCCAAGTCAGGACTCGGGCTGATACGCAGTATTTT.

In regard to this clonotype: The junction shows a germline mismatch at one end, possibly a read error. This CDR3 reads CAGSTSGTSGRSTDTQYF. The CDR3 bases are TGTGCCGGCAGTACTTCCGGGACTAGCGGGAGGAGCACAGATACGCAGTATTTT. The gene calls are TRBV7-9 and TRBJ2-3, with 15 bases lining up with TRBD2. The CDR3 runs to 18 residues. Germline CDR1 SEHNR, CDR2 FQNEAQ (reference sequence).

The chain's CDR3 is CASSKRGTSGTYTQYF. As DNA, the CDR3 is TGTGCCAGCAGCAAAAGGGGGACTAGCGGGACTTATACGCAGTATTTT. The rearrangement uses TRBV27 and TRBJ2-3; 13 bases match TRBD2. The length of the CDR3 is 16 residues. Trimming took 6 bases from V and 7 from J; bases not matched to a gene: 10. Germline lookup yields CDR1 MNHEY and CDR2 SMNVEV (reference sequence).

V and J are TRBV24-1 and TRBJ2-5; D unclear. The CDR3 sequence is 13 residues long. Germline V gene lookup returns CDR1 KGHDR and CDR2 SFDVKD. Trimming pared 0 bases from V and 5 bases from J, leaving 6 bases between. In DNA form, the CDR3 reads TGTGCCACCAGTGATTTGTTGTCGGAGACCCAGTACTTC. It specifies CATSDLLSETQYF.

A few counts support this clonotype. V is TRBV5-1 and J is TRBJ2-1; 11 bases align to TRBD2. After removal of 5 bases from V and 9 bases from J, the junction contained 16 bases not matched to a gene. The CDR3 covers 17 residues. Germline V gene lookup returns CDR1 SGHRS and CDR2 YFSETQ. CDR3 in amino acids: CASSGGLVTSGSIEQFF. The CDR3 DNA reads as TGCGCCAGCAGTGGAGGGTTAGTCACTAGCGGGAGTATTGAGCAGTTCTTC. The entire variable domain, with the rest obtained from reference TRBV5-1 and TRBJ2-1, is as follows: KAGVTQTPRYLIKTRGQQVTLSCSPISGHRSVSWYQQTPGQGLQFLFEYFSETQRNKGNFPGRFSGRQFSNSRSEMNVSTLELGDSALYLCASSGGLVTSGSIEQFFGPGTRLTVL.

This clonotype came up a few times. The chain joins TRBV29-1 to TRBJ2-1; 9 bases are a match to TRBD2. Germline CDR1 is SQVTM and CDR2 is ANQGSEA. With 7 bases clipped from V and 2 bases from J, the junction kept 0 bases outside the gene matches. CDR3 length equals 12 residues. The CDR3 spells CSGGRAYNEQFF. In DNA, the CDR3 is TGCAGCGGCGGGAGGGCCTACAATGAGCAGTTCTTC.

This clonotype is a singleton in its sample. The V and J genes are TRBV5-5 and TRBJ1-3; 8 bases agree with TRBD1. This CDR3 has 15 amino acids. The germline V gene encodes CDR1 SGHKS and CDR2 YYEKEE (reference sequence). J was trimmed by 4 bases and V by 3 bases; bases with no gene match: 6. As DNA, the CDR3 is TGTGCCAGCAGCTACGGACAGGGCTTCGGAAACACCATATATTTT. Amino acid sequence: CASSYGQGFGNTIYF. The full variable domain, rest sourced from reference TRBV5-5 and TRBJ1-3, is DAGVTQSPTHLIKTRGQQVTLRCSPISGHKSVSWYQQVLGQGPQFIFQYYEKEERGRGNFPDRFSARQFPNYSSELNVNALLLGDSALYLCASSYGQGFGNTIYFGEGSWLTVV.

This chain joins TRBV6-5 and TRBJ2-7, with TRBD1 as a possible D gene (6 bases). The V and J ends lost 6 bases and 0 bases respectively, with 12 bases between them. The CDR3 sequence is 14 residues long. Germline assignment: CDR1 MNHEY and CDR2 SVGAGI. The CDR3 is CASRLNRASYEQYF. As DNA, the CDR3 is TGTGCCAGCAGGCTAAACAGGGCCTCCTACGAGCAGTACTTC.

This clonotype was seen a few times. The rearrangement uses TRBV29-1 and TRBJ2-5, with 14 bases that match TRBD2. This CDR3 is 15 amino acids long. Unmatched junction bases numbered 5, after V lost 6 bases and J lost 2 bases. The germline V gene encodes CDR1 SQVTM and CDR2 ANQGSEA. Written as DNA, the CDR3 is TGCAGCGTACCGGGACTAGCGGGAGTTCAAGAGACCCAGTACTTC. It is translated as CSVPGLAGVQETQYF.